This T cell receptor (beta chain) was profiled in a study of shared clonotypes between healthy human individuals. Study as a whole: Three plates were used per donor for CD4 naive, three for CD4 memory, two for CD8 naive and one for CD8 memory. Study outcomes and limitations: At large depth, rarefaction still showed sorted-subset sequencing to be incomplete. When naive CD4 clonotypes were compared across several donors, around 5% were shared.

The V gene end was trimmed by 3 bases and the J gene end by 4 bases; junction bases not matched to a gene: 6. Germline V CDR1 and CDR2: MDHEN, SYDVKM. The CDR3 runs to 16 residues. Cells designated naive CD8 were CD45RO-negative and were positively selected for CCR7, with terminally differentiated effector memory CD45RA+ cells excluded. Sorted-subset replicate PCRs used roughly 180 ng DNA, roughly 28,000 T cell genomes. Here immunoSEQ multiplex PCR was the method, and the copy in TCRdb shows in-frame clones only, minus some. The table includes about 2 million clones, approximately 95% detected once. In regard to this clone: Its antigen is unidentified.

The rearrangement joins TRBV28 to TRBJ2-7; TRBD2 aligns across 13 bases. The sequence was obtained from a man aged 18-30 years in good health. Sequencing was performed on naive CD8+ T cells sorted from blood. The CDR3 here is CASSFLLAGGPYEQYF. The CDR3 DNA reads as TGTGCCAGCAGTTTCCTACTAGCGGGGGGGCCGTACGAGCAGTACTTC.